Shown below are 20 T cell receptor beta chains from a single sample sequenced in a study of OX40 agonist ivuxolimab in advanced cancers. Sequencing used immunoSEQ multiplex PCR; TCRdb keeps in-frame clones, though not all of them. The table lists 14,000 or so clones, around four fifths of them singletons. The source material was CD4+ or CD8+ T cells sorted from blood, sampled in a trial of the OX40 agonist ivuxolimab. The origin of the receptors is an adult with an advanced solid tumor such as melanoma, head and neck, liver or kidney cancer.

The DNA of the CDR3 is TGTGCCAGTTCCTCGAGCCTGAACACTGAAGCTTTCTTT. Translated: CASSSSLNTEAFF. The chain links TRBV19 to TRBJ1-1, with no clear D. Germline V gene lookup returns CDR1 LNHDA and CDR2 SQIVND (reference sequence). Trimming took 8 bases from V and 0 from J, leaving 10 bases between them. CDR3 length equals 13 residues. The whole variable domain, filled in from reference TRBV19 and TRBJ1-1, reads DGGITQSPKYLFRKEGQNVTLSCEQNLNHDAMYWYRQDPGQGLRLIYYSQIVNDFQKGDIAEGYSVSREKKESFPLTVTSAQKNPTAFYLCASSSSLNTEAFFGQGTRLTVV.

V is TRBV5-1 and J is TRBJ2-1; 10 bases map to TRBD2. The germline CDR1 and CDR2 sequences are SGHRS and YFSETQ. The CDR3 contains 17 residues. The J segment lost 7 bases and the V segment lost 4 bases, leaving 14 bases of the junction unmatched. The CDR3 bases are TGCGCCAGCAGCCTCCTACCTAGCGGGAGTGTCAGGAATGAGCAGTTCTTC. Translation gives CASSLLPSGSVRNEQFF.

The rearrangement links TRBV4-1 to TRBJ2-3; 10 bases map to TRBD2. Germline loops: CDR1 MGHRA, CDR2 YSYEKL. The CDR3 is 17 amino acids. V gave up 2 bases and J gave up 5 bases; unmatched junction bases: 10. DNA of the CDR3: TGCGCCAGCAGCCAACTAACTAGCGGGATTTTTGAAGATACGCAGTATTTT. Its translation is CASSQLTSGIFEDTQYF.

This clone was observed a few times. The chain recombines TRBV7-9 with TRBJ1-1, with D uncertain. The CDR3 is 13 residues long. Deletions cut 1 base from V and 1 base from J, with 4 bases between. The V gene's germline CDR1 is SEHNR and CDR2 FQNEAQ (reference sequence). The chain's CDR3 is CASSLGQNTEAFF. CDR3 in DNA: TGTGCCAGCAGCTTAGGACAGAACACTGAAGCTTTCTTT.

This clone was counted only a few times. This rearrangement joins TRBV9 to TRBJ2-1; tentatively, D is TRBD1 or TRBD2 (5 bases each). Germline values: CDR1 SGDLS, CDR2 YYNGEE. The CDR3 covers 13 residues. The V and J ends lost 0 bases and 6 bases respectively, with 7 bases between them. The CDR3 spells CASSVGGVNEQFF. As DNA, the CDR3 is TGTGCCAGCAGCGTAGGAGGGGTCAATGAGCAGTTCTTC.

V and J are TRBV7-9 and TRBJ2-1, with D possibly being TRBD2 (5 bases). The CDR3 has 14 residues. Trimming took off 6 bases at V and 10 bases at J, with 19 bases between the two ends. Germline lookup yields CDR1 SEHNR and CDR2 FQNEAQ (reference sequence). In nucleotides, the CDR3 is TGTGCCAGCAGTTGGACTGTGGGTGTTTTAGAGCAGTTCTTC. As protein: CASSWTVGVLEQFF.

The J gene is TRBJ2-7, the V gene TRBV4-1; D could derive from TRBD1 or TRBD2 (5 bases each). The germline V gene has CDR1 MGHRA and CDR2 YSYEKL. Trimming pared 5 bases from V and 0 bases from J, leaving 14 bases between. The CDR3 extends over 15 amino acids. The chain's CDR3 is CASSTRDENSYEQYF. The CDR3 DNA sequence: TGCGCCAGCAGCACCCGGGACGAAAACTCCTACGAGCAGTACTTC.

The chain joins TRBV7-8 to TRBJ2-1; no definite D call. This CDR3 region has 14 residues. Per germline, CDR1 SGHVS and CDR2 FQNEAQ. With 3 bases removed from V and 1 base from J, the gap between germline ends came to 7 bases. CDR3 in amino acids: CASSLDDSYNEQFF. CDR3 bases: TGTGCCAGCAGCTTGGACGATTCCTACAATGAGCAGTTCTTC.

This clone was found once. The genes are TRBV9 and TRBJ2-1; D is unresolved. Trimming shortened V by 0 bases and J by 3 bases, and 7 bases separated the two germline ends. The CDR3 runs to 14 residues. Germline CDR1 SGDLS, CDR2 YYNGEE. This CDR3 reads CASSVGADYNEQFF. Written as DNA, the CDR3 is TGTGCCAGCAGCGTAGGGGCAGACTACAATGAGCAGTTCTTC.

The rearrangement uses TRBV5-6 and TRBJ2-1; D may be TRBD2 (6 bases). There are 17 residues in the CDR3. CDR1 and CDR2 (germline): SGHDT, YYEEEE. Trimming shortened V by 1 base and J by 6 bases, and 20 bases separated the two germline ends. CDR3 loop: CASSLSIFGSTFNEQFF. The CDR3 DNA follows: TGTGCCAGCAGCTTGAGTATCTTCGGGAGCACGTTCAATGAGCAGTTCTTC.

The chain couples TRBV7-8 to TRBJ1-1, with TRBD1 as a possible D gene (5 bases). CDR1 and CDR2 (germline): SGHVS, FQNEAQ. This CDR3 is built from 13 residues. Deletions cut 5 bases from V and 6 bases from J, with 13 bases between. The CDR3 DNA sequence: TGTGCCAGCAGCGTCACAGGAAGAGCTGAAGCTTTCTTT. This gives the protein CASSVTGRAEAFF.

V and J are TRBV21-1 and TRBJ2-3; the table's D call, TRBD1, was not checked against the DNA. TRBV21-1 is flagged as a pseudogene. This CDR3 spans 15 amino acids. The CDR3 spells CASRKPGQGAHTQYF. CDR3 nucleotide sequence: TGTGCCAGCAGAAAACCGGGACAGGGTGCGCATACGCAGTATTTT.

This clone is medium-sized by share. The V gene is TRBV11-3, the J gene TRBJ2-2; TRBD2 might be the D (6 bases). Germline CDR1 reads SGHNT; CDR2 reads YENEEA. This CDR3 spans 13 amino acids. V lost 2 bases, J lost 10 bases, and 11 bases lay in between. CDR3 bases: TGTGCCAGCAGCTTAATCCCGGGAGCGGAGCTGTTTTTT. It yields the protein CASSLIPGAELFF.

This clone is labeled as medium-sized. The V and J genes are TRBV7-9 and TRBJ1-2; no clear D. V shed 2 bases and J shed 6 bases, with 13 bases lying between them. CDR1 is SEHNR and CDR2 is FQNEAQ in the germline V gene (reference sequence). CDR3 length equals 14 residues. The CDR3 DNA sequence: TGTGCCAGCAGCTTAAGTAACAGTGCGGATGGCTACACCTTC. Translated, it gives CASSLSNSADGYTF.

The chain combines TRBV7-8 with TRBJ1-3, with D possibly TRBD1 on 5 matching bases. There are 15 residues in the CDR3. Looked up from germline, CDR1 is SGHVS and CDR2 is FQNEAQ. V was cut by 1 base and J by 1 base, with 8 bases left in between. This CDR3 reads CASSLVRGSGNTIYF. DNA of the CDR3: TGTGCCAGCAGCTTAGTCCGGGGGTCTGGAAACACCATATATTTT.

The genes are TRBV11-3 and TRBJ2-2; perhaps D is TRBD1 or TRBD2 (5 bases each). Per the germline V gene, CDR1 is SGHNT and CDR2 is YENEEA. The CDR3 has 15 amino acids. Trimming took 1 base from V and 5 from J, leaving 11 bases between them. This CDR3 reads CASSLGLWGTGELFF. In DNA, the CDR3 is TGTGCCAGCAGCTTAGGCCTATGGGGGACCGGGGAGCTGTTTTTT.

By proportion, this clone is medium-sized. The chain couples TRBV27 to TRBJ2-3; tentatively, D is TRBD2 (6 bases). Per germline, CDR1 MNHEY and CDR2 SMNVEV (reference sequence). The CDR3 is 14 amino acids. V lost 5 bases and J 4 bases, leaving 13 bases between the germline ends. As DNA, the CDR3 is TGTGCCAGCAGTCTGACTAGTTCGGCAGATACGCAGTATTTT. Translating gives CASSLTSSADTQYF.

The chain joins TRBV9 to TRBJ2-1, with 8 bases lining up with TRBD2. The CDR3 is made up of 14 amino acids. With 4 bases clipped from V and 10 bases from J, the junction kept 10 bases outside the gene matches. Germline V lookup: CDR1 SGDLS, CDR2 YYNGEE. The CDR3 sequence: CASSSAGVGVEQFF. CDR3 DNA: TGTGCCAGCAGCTCAGCGGGGGTTGGCGTCGAGCAGTTCTTC. Variable domain in full (rest from reference TRBV9 and TRBJ2-1): DSGVTQTPKHLITATGQRVTLRCSPRSGDLSVYWYQQSLDQGLQFLIQYYNGEERAKGNILERFSAQQFPDLHSELNLSSLELGDSALYFCASSSAGVGVEQFFGPGTRLTVL.

CDR3 sequence: CASSLDGYEQYF. The CDR3 DNA is TGCGCCAGCAGCCTCGACGGTTACGAGCAGTACTTC. The chain joins TRBV4-1 to TRBJ2-7; D is unclear. From germline, CDR1 is MGHRA and CDR2 YSYEKL. CDR3 length: 12 residues. V was shortened by 4 bases and J by 4 bases, with 8 bases between the two germline ends.

This clone was counted between two and nine times. The rearrangement uses TRBV7-8 and TRBJ1-4; TRBD1 aligns across 7 bases. V lost 2 bases, J lost 2 bases, and 8 bases stayed unmatched. Germline CDR1 is SGHVS and CDR2 is FQNEAQ. CDR3 length: 17 amino acids. Here the CDR3 DNA reads TGTGCCAGCAGCTTACAGGCCCGAGGGGGCACTAATGAAAAACTGTTTTTT. Residues: CASSLQARGGTNEKLFF.